This TCR beta chain was documented in a study of T-cell memory formation after mild COVID-19. This clonotype has at least ten counts. Its antigen is unidentified. The CDR3 extends over 13 amino acids. With 4 bases removed from V and 6 bases from J, the gap between germline ends came to 12 bases. Amplification by 5'RACE using constant-segment primers produced TCR alpha and TCR beta cDNA libraries that carried sample barcodes and UMIs. TCRdb reprocessed the 5' RACE reads with MiXCR, giving one entry per CDR3 protein. The data hold about 170,000 distinct CDR3 sequences, with over 10% observed a single time. Findings and caveats of the study: Some clones that responded turned up in pre-infection memory, which suggests that cross-reactive memory joined in. Specificity for SARS-CoV-2 was not confirmed among the second-wave clones peaking on day 37.

Sequencing was performed on PBMCs or a T cell subset sorted from them (not recorded which). This TCR derives from a man aged 18 to 29 who had mild COVID-19 (a few samples of this study predate the infection). Cell type and time point are not known. The chain combines TRBV12-3 or TRBV12-4 with TRBJ1-2, with D possibly matching TRBD1 (6 bases). CDR3: CASSWGDNHGYTF. The CDR3 nucleotides are TGTGCCAGCAGTTGGGGGGACAACCATGGCTACACCTTC.